The clone carrying this T cell receptor beta chain came up a few times. Per the original data handling: Estimation of nucleated cell counts relied on the amplification of reference gene primers. Generated by immunoSEQ multiplex PCR, the TCRdb table keeps only in-frame clones and is missing some. The D gene and trimming were derived from the DNA, and the V and J assignments and clone size from that table. The sample has a few hundred thousand clones; 84% are singletons. The sample comes from a study of blood T cell repertoires in COVID-19. Study details: The United States, Italy and Spain were the sources of the acute and convalescent COVID-19 samples. The cDNA or gDNA used as material had been derived from T cells, B-cell-depleted T cells, or PBMCs.

Trimming removed 4 bases from V and 5 bases from J; junction bases left unmatched: 6. Germline CDR1 reads MNHNY; CDR2 reads SVGAGI (reference sequence). CDR3 length: 15 residues. This rearrangement joins TRBV6-6 to TRBJ1-1; 11 bases line up with TRBD1. This TCR was sampled from a middle-aged man who had recovered from COVID-19. Sequencing was done on a sample of peripheral blood. CDR3 sequence (DNA): TGTGCCAGCAGTTTCCCCGGGACAGGGGGGACTGAAGCTTTCTTT. Protein product: CASSFPGTGGTEAFF.